The 21 T cell receptor beta chains listed next were all sequenced from one sample in a study of early T cells in non-severe SARS-CoV-2 infection. TCRdb re-analysed the 5' RACE reads in MiXCR, keeping a single row per CDR3 protein. The data hold approximately 46,000 distinct CDR3 sequences, with less than 7% observed a single time. Sample: whole blood. Receptors were obtained from an adult who was a healthcare worker with PCR-confirmed SARS-CoV-2 infection or an uninfected control (not recorded which).

This clonotype has a count of ten or more. The chain employs TRBV4-3 and TRBJ1-1, with no clear D. Germline CDR1 LGHNA, CDR2 YSLEER. Trimming shortened V by 1 base and J by 2 bases, and 5 bases separated the two germline ends. This CDR3 has 13 residues. The DNA of the CDR3 is TGCGCCAGCAGCCAAGTTAGAAACACTGAAGCTTTCTTT. It specifies CASSQVRNTEAFF.

This clonotype occurred many times. The CDR3 region has the DNA TGTGCCAGCAGGCTCTTCGGGGGGCAAGAGACCCAGTACTTC. This codes for CASRLFGGQETQYF. The rearrangement joins TRBV7-8 to TRBJ2-5; 7 nucleotides line up with TRBD2. Germline V CDR1 and CDR2: SGHVS, FQNEAQ. The CDR3 sequence is 14 residues long. Losses at the gene ends were 6 bases for V and 2 bases for J; bases not matched to a gene: 6.

This clonotype was found a few times. The gene calls are TRBV7-6 and TRBJ2-1; 7 positions agree with TRBD2. The CDR3 totals 14 residues. J gave up 1 base and V 5 bases, and 2 bases lay outside the gene matches. CDR1 is SGHVS, CDR2 FNYEAQ, per germline. CDR3 in amino acids: CASSMGGSYNEQFF. The CDR3 DNA sequence: TGTGCCAGCAGCATGGGGGGGTCCTACAATGAGCAGTTCTTC.

This clonotype was seen repeatedly, ten times or more. The chain joins TRBV18 to TRBJ2-3; TRBD1 matches 7 bases. Germline V lookup: CDR1 KGHSH, CDR2 LQKENI. Unmatched junction bases numbered 3, after V lost 3 bases and J lost 0 bases. The CDR3 is 15 amino acids. CDR3 in DNA: TGTGCCAGCTCACCTACACAGGGGAGCACAGATACGCAGTATTTT. Encoded protein: CASSPTQGSTDTQYF.

This clonotype was detected ten times or more. The J gene is TRBJ2-7, the V gene TRBV3-1; D is undetermined. Germline V gene lookup returns CDR1 LGHDT and CDR2 YNNKEL (reference sequence). The CDR3 is made up of 14 amino acids. Trimming left V 0 bases short and J 3 bases short, with 9 bases between. Written as DNA, the CDR3 is TGTGCCAGCAGCCAAGAGGGCCTTAGCTACGAGCAGTACTTC. Protein sequence: CASSQEGLSYEQYF.

The CDR3 region is CASSEYRGNSPLHF. CDR3 coding DNA: TGTGCCAGCAGTGAATACAGGGGGAATTCACCCCTCCACTTT. The chain links TRBV6-1 to TRBJ1-6; 8 nucleotides align to TRBD1. The V segment lost 2 bases and the J segment 7 bases; nucleotides outside the gene matches: 1. The CDR3 runs 14 residues. Germline CDR1 is MNHNS and CDR2 is SASEGT.

A note on this clonotype: A much larger clone lies one base from this, so it may be a read error. The gene calls are TRBV28 and TRBJ1-6; D is perhaps TRBD1 (6 bases). Looked up from germline, CDR1 is MDHEN and CDR2 is SYDVKM. This CDR3 spans 14 amino acids. Here the CDR3 DNA reads TGTACCAGCAACTTATGGCAGGGGAGCTCACCCCTCCACTTT. Its protein is CTSNLWQGSSPLHF.

This clonotype came up many times. The rearrangement joins TRBV21-1 to TRBJ2-7. TRBV21-1 has pseudogene status. The CDR3 loop spans 18 amino acids. The CDR3: CANRMASIMNFSTYEQYF. CDR3 nucleotides: TGTGCCAACCGGATGGCGTCTATTATGAATTTTAGCACCTACGAGCAGTACTTC.

Many counts were recorded for this clonotype. The chain couples TRBV7-6 to TRBJ2-5; D not certain. Germline V gene data show CDR1 as SGHVS and CDR2 as FNYEAQ. This CDR3 has 16 residues. V gave up 2 bases and J gave up 1 base, with 14 bases separating them. The CDR3 coding sequence is TGTGCCAGCAGCTTATATCTATCGAGTCGCCAAGAGACCCAGTACTTC. It yields the protein CASSLYLSSRQETQYF.

This clonotype turned up a few times. The rearrangement uses TRBV28 and TRBJ2-6; D is possibly TRBD1 or TRBD2 (5 bases each). V lost 5 bases and J lost 4, with 15 bases in between. CDR3 length: 16 amino acids. The germline V gene has CDR1 MDHEN and CDR2 SYDVKM. The DNA for the CDR3 is TGTGCCAGCAGTGGGACGGAGATTGCAGGGGCCAACGTCCTGACTTTC. It translates to CASSGTEIAGANVLTF.

This clonotype was detected many times. The genes are TRBV7-9 and TRBJ1-5; no clear D gene. Germline values: CDR1 SEHNR, CDR2 FQNEAQ (reference sequence). The CDR3 consists of 12 residues. V shed 10 bases and J shed 5 bases, with 12 bases lying between them. CDR3 in DNA: TGTGCCACTGGGCGCCAGGATCAGCCCCAGCATTTT. Translated: CATGRQDQPQHF.

This clonotype was seen more than once but under ten times. The CDR3 region is CASSQGGQGYEQYF. The DNA of the CDR3 is TGCGCCAGCAGCCAAGGGGGGCAGGGATACGAGCAGTACTTC. The rearrangement links TRBV4-1 to TRBJ2-7, with a weak D call TRBD1 (6 bases). Trimming cost V 1 base and J 4 bases, with 11 bases left between them. CDR1 is MGHRA, CDR2 YSYEKL, per germline. CDR3 length equals 14 residues.

This clonotype was picked up a small number of times. The chain joins TRBV2 to TRBJ1-6; D unresolved. Germline V lookup: CDR1 SNHLY, CDR2 FYNNEI. This CDR3 is built from 14 residues. Trimming left V 3 bases short and J 13 bases short, with 16 bases between. The CDR3 reads CASSEGPPMAPLHF. The CDR3 DNA sequence: TGTGCCAGCAGTGAGGGCCCTCCAATGGCGCCCCTCCACTTT.

This chain uses TRBV9 with TRBJ1-5; D uncertain. The CDR3 extends over 15 amino acids. Germline V gene sequence: CDR1 SGDLS, CDR2 YYNGEE. Trimming stripped 0 bases from V and 3 bases from J, with 10 bases between. The CDR3 sequence is CASSVGGNINQPQHF. The CDR3 DNA follows: TGTGCCAGCAGCGTAGGTGGGAATATCAATCAGCCCCAGCATTTT. The full variable domain, with the rest looked up from reference TRBV9 and TRBJ1-5, is DSGVTQTPKHLITATGQRVTLRCSPRSGDLSVYWYQQSLDQGLQFLIQYYNGEERAKGNILERFSAQQFPDLHSELNLSSLELGDSALYFCASSVGGNINQPQHFGDGTRLSIL.

This clonotype was recorded at least ten times. Written as DNA, the CDR3 is TGTGCCAGCTCACCACCGGGGACGAACTATGGCTACACCTTC. It specifies CASSPPGTNYGYTF. V and J are TRBV18 and TRBJ1-2, with D possibly matching TRBD1 (5 bases). There are 14 residues in the CDR3. Trimming shortened V by 0 bases and J by 2 bases, and 7 bases separated the two germline ends. The germline CDR1 and CDR2 sequences are KGHSH and LQKENI.

V gene TRBV6-2 or TRBV6-3 combines with J gene TRBJ1-6; D might be TRBD1 (5 bases). The CDR3 runs 13 residues. From germline, CDR1 is MNHEY and CDR2 SVGEGT. V lost 11 bases and J 7 bases, leaving 15 bases between the germline ends. In DNA, the CDR3 is TGTGCCGGCCAGCCGGGACCCAATTCACCCCTCCACTTT. Translating it yields CAGQPGPNSPLHF.

This clonotype was observed at least ten times. This chain joins TRBV9 and TRBJ2-1, with 7 bases matching TRBD1. The germline V gene encodes CDR1 SGDLS and CDR2 YYNGEE. With V trimmed by 3 bases and J by 5 bases, 11 bases remained unmatched. The CDR3 has 16 amino acids. The CDR3 spells CASSADRASPHNEQFF. For the CDR3, the DNA is TGTGCCAGCAGCGCCGACAGGGCCTCGCCACACAATGAGCAGTTCTTC.

The rearrangement links TRBV10-3 to TRBJ1-1, with D unresolved. Trimming removed 5 bases from V and 0 bases from J, with 10 bases in between. The CDR3 consists of 14 residues. Germline V gives CDR1 ENHRY, CDR2 SYGVKD. The CDR3 sequence: CAISSGRMNTEAFF. CDR3 DNA: TGTGCCATCAGTTCGGGCAGAATGAACACTGAAGCTTTCTTT.

This clonotype was detected ten times or more. This sequence joins TRBV5-5 and TRBJ1-1; D is possibly TRBD1 (6 bases). This CDR3 comprises 14 residues. Germline V gene sequence: CDR1 SGHKS, CDR2 YYEKEE (reference sequence). With 3 bases removed from V and 0 bases from J, the gap between germline ends came to 9 bases. CDR3 coding DNA: TGTGCCAGCAGCTCCGGGACAATGAACACTGAAGCTTTCTTT. Protein product: CASSSGTMNTEAFF.

This chain links TRBV5-8 with TRBJ2-7; D remains unclear. V dropped 7 bases and J dropped 2 bases, with 7 bases sitting between them. The CDR3 is 11 amino acids. Per the germline V gene, CDR1 is SGHTS and CDR2 is YDEGEE. CDR3 amino acids: CASPEPYEQYF. CDR3 sequence (DNA): TGTGCCAGCCCGGAACCCTACGAGCAGTACTTC.

The chain is built from TRBV2 and TRBJ1-2; D is possibly TRBD1 (5 bases). The germline CDR1 and CDR2 sequences are SNHLY and FYNNEI. The CDR3 runs 19 residues. Trimming shortened V by 6 bases and J by 6 bases, and 32 bases separated the two germline ends. This CDR3 is CASRADNTGTSPFRNGYTF. The CDR3 region has the DNA TGTGCCAGCAGGGCTGACAACACCGGGACGTCGCCCTTTCGGAATGGCTACACCTTC.